Below are 9 T cell receptor beta chains sequenced from a single sample in a study of cytomegalovirus exposure and HLA in healthy donors. This table comes from immunoSEQ multiplex PCR, and its TCRdb copy is limited to in-frame clones, with some not included. The data contain 60,000 to 75,000 clones, 90% to 97% of them singletons. The sample comprised PBMCs. All receptors derive from a man younger than 35 in good health and CMV-seronegative.

This chain uses TRBV7-8 with TRBJ2-1; no reliable D call. The CDR3 sequence is 13 residues long. Per the germline V gene, CDR1 is SGHVS and CDR2 is FQNEAQ. V was pared by 1 base and J by 8 bases, with 9 bases between. In nucleotides, the CDR3 is TGTGCCAGCAGCTTAGTCTCAAGCTATGAGCAGTTCTTC. Its protein product is CASSLVSSYEQFF.

The gene calls are TRBV10-1 and TRBJ2-7, with D possibly TRBD2 on 6 matching bases. Germline CDR1 and CDR2: WNHNN and SYGVQD (reference sequence). CDR3 length equals 13 residues. Trimming left V 8 bases short and J 2 bases short, with 13 bases between. DNA of the CDR3: TGCGCCAGCGGGGGGACGGACACCTACGAGCAGTACTTC. It specifies CASGGTDTYEQYF.

The rearrangement uses TRBV28 and TRBJ2-1; D unresolved. This CDR3 has 15 residues. The germline V gene encodes CDR1 MDHEN and CDR2 SYDVKM. The germline V and J ends were trimmed by 4 bases and 6 bases, with 16 bases remaining between them. The CDR3 loop reads CASSSQGGRVNEQFF. In DNA, the CDR3 is TGTGCCAGCAGTTCCCAAGGCGGCAGAGTCAATGAGCAGTTCTTC.

The CDR3 sequence is CASSPGTIRDDEQYF. For the CDR3, the DNA is TGTGCCAGCAGCCCCGGGACTATTCGGGACGACGAGCAGTACTTC. The chain recombines TRBV11-2 with TRBJ2-7; 7 bases line up with TRBD2. The CDR3 sequence is 15 residues long. CDR1 and CDR2 from the germline V gene are SGHAT and FQNNGV. J lost 5 bases, V lost 5 bases, and 12 bases had no gene match.

CDR3 sequence (DNA): TGTGCCAGCAGCCAACGGACAGGAGCCCAAGAGACCCAGTACTTC. This encodes CASSQRTGAQETQYF. V and J are TRBV5-4 and TRBJ2-5, with 7 bases matching TRBD1. J lost 1 base, V lost 4 bases, and 7 bases had no gene match. The germline CDR1 and CDR2 sequences are SGHNT and YYREEE (reference sequence). The CDR3 runs 15 residues.

This chain joins TRBV18 and TRBJ2-1; D unclear. CDR3 length equals 14 residues. Deletions cut 3 bases from V and 3 bases from J, with 9 bases between. The germline CDR1 and CDR2 sequences are KGHSH and LQKENI. CDR3: CASSPQRDYNEQFF. The CDR3 nucleotides read TGTGCCAGCTCACCTCAGCGAGACTACAATGAGCAGTTCTTC.

The V and J genes are TRBV2 and TRBJ1-1; 7 bases agree with TRBD1. The junction had 6 bases not matched to a gene; V was cut back by 6 bases and J by 11 bases. The V gene's germline CDR1 is SNHLY and CDR2 FYNNEI. CDR3 length equals 11 residues. The CDR3 DNA reads TGTGCCAGCAGGGCGGGACAGATCGCTTTCTTT. Translation gives CASRAGQIAFF.

The rearrangement links TRBV5-4 to TRBJ2-2; 9 bases align to TRBD2. V was clipped by 3 bases and J by 6 bases; unmatched bases: 6. This CDR3 is built from 15 residues. The germline CDR1 and CDR2 sequences are SGHNT and YYREEE (reference sequence). The CDR3 reads CASSSAGGLSGELFF. The CDR3 region has the DNA TGTGCCAGCAGCTCGGCGGGAGGGCTCTCCGGGGAGCTGTTTTTT.

This chain uses TRBV25-1 with TRBJ2-7; possible D gene TRBD1, 5 bases. The CDR3 loop spans 15 amino acids. From germline, CDR1 is MGHDK and CDR2 SYGVNS. The V and J ends lost 5 bases and 3 bases respectively, with 17 bases between them. As DNA, the CDR3 is TGTGCCAGCAGTCCCCCCAGGGCGGTCAGCTACGAGCAGTACTTC. Its translation is CASSPPRAVSYEQYF.